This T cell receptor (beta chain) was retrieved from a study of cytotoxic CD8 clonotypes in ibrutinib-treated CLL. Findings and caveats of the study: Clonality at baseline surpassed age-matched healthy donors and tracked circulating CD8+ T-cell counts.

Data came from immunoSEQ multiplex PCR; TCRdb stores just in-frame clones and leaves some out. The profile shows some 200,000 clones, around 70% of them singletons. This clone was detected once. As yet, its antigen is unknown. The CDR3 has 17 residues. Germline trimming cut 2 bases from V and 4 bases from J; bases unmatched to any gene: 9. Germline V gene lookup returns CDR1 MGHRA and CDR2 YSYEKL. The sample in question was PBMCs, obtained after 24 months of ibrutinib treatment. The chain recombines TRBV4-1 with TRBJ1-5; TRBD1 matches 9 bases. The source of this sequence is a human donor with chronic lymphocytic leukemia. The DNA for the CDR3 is TGCGCCAGCAGCCAACCGCGACAGGGGGGAGGTAATCAGCCCCAGCATTTT. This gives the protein CASSQPRQGGGNQPQHF.